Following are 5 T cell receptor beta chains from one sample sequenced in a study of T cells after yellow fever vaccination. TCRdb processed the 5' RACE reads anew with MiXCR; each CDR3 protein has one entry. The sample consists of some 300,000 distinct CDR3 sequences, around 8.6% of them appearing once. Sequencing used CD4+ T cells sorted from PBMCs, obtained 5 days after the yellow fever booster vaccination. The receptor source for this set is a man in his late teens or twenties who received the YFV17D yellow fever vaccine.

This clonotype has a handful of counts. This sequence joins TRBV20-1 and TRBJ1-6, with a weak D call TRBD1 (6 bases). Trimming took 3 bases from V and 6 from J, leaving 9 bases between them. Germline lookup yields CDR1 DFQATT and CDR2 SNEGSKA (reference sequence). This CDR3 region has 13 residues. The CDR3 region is CSASRQVNSPLHF. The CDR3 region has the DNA TGCAGTGCTAGCAGACAGGTTAATTCACCCCTCCACTTT.

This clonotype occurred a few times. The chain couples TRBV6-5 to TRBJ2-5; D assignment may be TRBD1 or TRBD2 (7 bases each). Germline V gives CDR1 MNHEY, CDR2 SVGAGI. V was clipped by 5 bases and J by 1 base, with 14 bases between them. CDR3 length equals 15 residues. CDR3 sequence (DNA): TGTGCCAGCAGTCCCAGGGGGGGCCTCCAAGAGACCCAGTACTTC. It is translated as CASSPRGGLQETQYF.

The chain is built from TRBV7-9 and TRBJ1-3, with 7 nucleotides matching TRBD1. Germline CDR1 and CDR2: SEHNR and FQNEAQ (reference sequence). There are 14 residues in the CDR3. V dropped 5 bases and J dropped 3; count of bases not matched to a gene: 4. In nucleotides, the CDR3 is TGTGCCAGCAGCGTGGGACAGATTGGAAACACCATATATTTT. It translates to CASSVGQIGNTIYF. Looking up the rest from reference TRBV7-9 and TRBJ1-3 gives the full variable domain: DTGVSQNPRHKITKRGQNVTFRCDPISEHNRLYWYRQTLGQGPEFLTYFQNEAQLEKSRLLSDRFSAERPKGSFSTLEIQRTEQGDSAMYLCASSVGQIGNTIYFGEGSWLTVV.

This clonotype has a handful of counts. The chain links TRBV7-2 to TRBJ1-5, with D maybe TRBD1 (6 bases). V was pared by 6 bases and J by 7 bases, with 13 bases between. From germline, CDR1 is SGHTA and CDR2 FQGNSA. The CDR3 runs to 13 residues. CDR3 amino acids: CASRGQTGQPQHF. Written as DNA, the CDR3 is TGTGCCAGCAGAGGACAGACTGGACAGCCCCAGCATTTT.

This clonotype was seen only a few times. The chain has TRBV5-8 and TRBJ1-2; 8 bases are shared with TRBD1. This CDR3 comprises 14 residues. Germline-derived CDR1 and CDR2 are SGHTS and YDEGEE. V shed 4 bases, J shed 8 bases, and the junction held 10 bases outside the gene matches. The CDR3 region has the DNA TGTGCCAGCAGCATAAGACAGGGGATTTGGGGCTACACCTTC. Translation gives CASSIRQGIWGYTF.